The 14 T cell receptor beta chains below all came from one sample that was sequenced in a study of blood T cell repertoires in COVID-19 (dated by TCRdb to the early 2020s). The library was produced with the immunoSEQ multiplex PCR assay. TCRdb carries this immuneACCESS record with in-frame sequences only. Its versions omit some clonotypes, under half of them owing to an unresolved V gene in the studies checked, with the rest unexplained. This sample has roughly 250,000 clones in its table, and around 85% of those were observed once. The leading ten clones occupy roughly 0.87% of the sample. The source material was peripheral blood. The receptors originated from a human donor with COVID-19, enrolled during active disease. The donor label of this sample is uncertain.

This chain uses TRBV19 with TRBJ1-2; 7 bases align to TRBD1. The length of the CDR3 is 15 residues. The junction had 6 bases not matched to a gene; V was cut back by 5 bases and J by 0 bases. The germline gives CDR1 LNHDA, CDR2 SQIVND (reference sequence). The CDR3 region has the DNA TGTGCCAGTAGTGCTATGGGACAGTCTAACTATGGCTACACCTTC. This encodes CASSAMGQSNYGYTF.

V gene TRBV6-6 combines with J gene TRBJ1-6; 11 bases agree with TRBD1. The CDR3 is made up of 14 amino acids. Germline V CDR1 and CDR2: MNHNY, SVGAGI (reference sequence). Trimming at V came to 6 bases and at J to 9 bases, leaving 4 bases not matched to a gene. CDR3: CASRPGTGGSPLHF. The CDR3 DNA follows: TGTGCCAGCAGGCCCGGGACAGGGGGTTCACCCCTCCACTTT.

J is TRBJ2-7 and V is TRBV27; 8 nucleotides agree with TRBD1. This CDR3 is built from 15 residues. V was pared by 3 bases and J by 3 bases, with 7 bases of the junction left unmatched. Looked up from germline, CDR1 is MNHEY and CDR2 is SMNVEV (reference sequence). CDR3 in DNA: TGTGCCAGCAGTTTGAGGTGGGACAGGAACTACGAGCAGTACTTC. It encodes CASSLRWDRNYEQYF.

This chain links TRBV3-1 (or the pseudogene TRBV3-2) with TRBJ1-5; D ambiguous. The V gene lost 2 bases and the J gene lost 6 bases, with 14 bases spanning the gap. Germline loops: CDR1 LGHDT, CDR2 YNNKEL (reference sequence). The CDR3 has 15 amino acids. DNA for the CDR3: TGTGCCAGCAGCCAAATGGGAGGGTCCGGTCAGCCCCAGCATTTT. This encodes CASSQMGGSGQPQHF.

The chain has TRBV7-3 and TRBJ2-3, with D hard to call. Germline V gene sequence: CDR1 SGHTA, CDR2 FQGTGA. V was shortened by 2 bases and J by 2 bases, with 5 bases between the two germline ends. The CDR3 contains 13 residues. CDR3 DNA sequence: TGTGCCAGCAGCTTAGCAGTCACAGATACGCAGTATTTT. Amino acid sequence: CASSLAVTDTQYF.

The chain's CDR3 is CASSSLGNSPLHF. The CDR3 region has the DNA TGTGCCAGCAGTTCCCTCGGGAATTCACCCCTCCACTTT. The V gene is TRBV27, the J gene TRBJ1-6; D is uncertain. CDR1 and CDR2 from the germline V gene are MNHEY and SMNVEV (reference sequence). The CDR3 is 13 amino acids. Deletions cut 4 bases from V and 7 bases from J, with 8 bases between.

V gene TRBV11-2 combines with J gene TRBJ1-5; 9 positions match TRBD1. Germline CDR1 reads SGHAT; CDR2 reads FQNNGV. This CDR3 spans 15 amino acids. Trimming removed 5 bases from V and 3 bases from J; junction bases left unmatched: 5. Here the CDR3 reads CASSPGQGLNQPQHF. Here the CDR3 DNA reads TGTGCCAGCAGCCCGGGACAGGGCCTCAATCAGCCCCAGCATTTT. The full variable domain, rest sourced from reference TRBV11-2 and TRBJ1-5, is EAGVAQSPRYKIIEKRQSVAFWCNPISGHATLYWYQQILGQGPKLLIQFQNNGVVDDSQLPKDRFSAERLKGVDSTLKIQPAKLEDSAVYLCASSPGQGLNQPQHFGDGTRLSIL.

The rearrangement links TRBV12-3 or TRBV12-4 to TRBJ2-7, with TRBD1 matching 9 bases. The J segment lost 3 bases and the V segment lost 7 bases, leaving 4 bases of the junction unmatched. The CDR3 is 13 residues long. In DNA, the CDR3 is TGTGCCAGCATTCTGGACAGGGGCTACGAGCAGTACTTC. Translated, it gives CASILDRGYEQYF.

The gene calls are TRBV24-1 and TRBJ1-2; weak D call: TRBD1 (5 bases). Trimming took 3 bases from V and 4 from J, leaving 17 bases between them. Germline V lookup: CDR1 KGHDR, CDR2 SFDVKD. CDR3 size: 16 residues. CDR3 sequence reads: CATSDQKSADTYGYTF. The CDR3 region has the DNA TGTGCCACCAGTGATCAGAAATCGGCGGACACCTATGGCTACACCTTC.

This clone is a singleton in its sample. V is TRBV28 and J is TRBJ1-5, with D perhaps TRBD1 (5 bases). Germline CDR1 is MDHEN and CDR2 is SYDVKM. Between the trimmed V and J ends, which lost 10 bases and 0 bases, there was a span of 10 bases. The CDR3 is made up of 13 amino acids. The DNA of the CDR3 is TGTGCCACCCAGGGATCTAGCAATCAGCCCCAGCATTTT. It is translated as CATQGSSNQPQHF.

The chain employs TRBV19 and TRBJ1-1; 10 bases are a match to TRBD1. V shed 3 bases, J shed 2 bases, and the junction held 3 bases outside the gene matches. The CDR3 totals 15 residues. CDR1 is LNHDA and CDR2 is SQIVND in the germline V gene (reference sequence). The CDR3 sequence: CASSIGQGGNTEAFF. The DNA of the CDR3 is TGTGCCAGTAGTATCGGACAGGGGGGAAACACTGAAGCTTTCTTT.

This clone showed up just once. This chain uses TRBV6-5 with TRBJ1-1; D unresolved. The CDR3 length is 12 residues. Per the germline V gene, CDR1 is MNHEY and CDR2 is SVGAGI. Trimming pared 2 bases from V and 4 bases from J, leaving 5 bases between. This chain's CDR3 is CASSYPVTEAFF. The DNA of the CDR3 is TGTGCCAGCAGTTACCCGGTCACTGAAGCTTTCTTT.

The chain couples TRBV7-2 to TRBJ1-1; tentative D call: TRBD1 (5 bases). CDR1 is SGHTA and CDR2 is FQGNSA in the germline V gene. The CDR3 is 15 residues long. Trimming left V 5 bases short and J 1 base short, with 14 bases between. The DNA for the CDR3 is TGTGCCAGCAGCAAGTGGGAGGGGCGGAACACTGAAGCTTTCTTT. Protein sequence: CASSKWEGRNTEAFF.

This chain connects TRBV18 to TRBJ1-5; 7 bases line up with TRBD1. The CDR3 contains 16 residues. From germline, CDR1 is KGHSH and CDR2 LQKENI. V shed 0 bases, J shed 6 bases, and the junction held 8 bases outside the gene matches. In nucleotides, the CDR3 is TGTGCCAGCTCACCACCGGACAGGACCCTCGGTCAGCCCCAGCATTTT. This encodes CASSPPDRTLGQPQHF.